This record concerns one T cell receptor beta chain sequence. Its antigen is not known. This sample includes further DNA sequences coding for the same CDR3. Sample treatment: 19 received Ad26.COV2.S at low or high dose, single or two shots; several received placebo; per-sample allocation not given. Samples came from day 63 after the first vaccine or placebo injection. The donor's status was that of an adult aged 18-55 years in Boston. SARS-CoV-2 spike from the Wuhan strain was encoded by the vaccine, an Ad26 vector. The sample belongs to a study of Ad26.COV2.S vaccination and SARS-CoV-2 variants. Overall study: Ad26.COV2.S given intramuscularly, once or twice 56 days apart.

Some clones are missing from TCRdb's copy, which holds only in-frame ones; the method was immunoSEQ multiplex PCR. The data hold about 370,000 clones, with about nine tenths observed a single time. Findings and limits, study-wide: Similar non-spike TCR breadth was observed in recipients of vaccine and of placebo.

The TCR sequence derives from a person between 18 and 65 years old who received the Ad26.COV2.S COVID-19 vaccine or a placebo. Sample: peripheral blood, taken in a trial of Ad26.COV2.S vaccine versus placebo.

The CDR3: CASSPGLAGGLAKNIQYF. The CDR3 DNA reads as TGCGCCAGCAGCCCGGGACTAGCGGGGGGGCTCGCCAAAAACATTCAGTACTTC. J is TRBJ2-4 and V is TRBV4-1, with 16 bases matching TRBD2. The CDR3 totals 18 residues. Germline V gives CDR1 MGHRA, CDR2 YSYEKL. The V gene end was trimmed by 4 bases and the J gene end by 1 base; junction bases not matched to a gene: 4.